This T cell receptor (beta chain) came from a study of blood T cell repertoires in COVID-19. The wider study: The United States, Italy and Spain provided the acute and convalescent COVID-19 samples. Nucleic acid was either cDNA or gDNA, and it came from T cells, B-cell-depleted T cells, or PBMCs.

Original processing notes: Reference gene primer amplification in the assay estimated nucleated cell counts. Sequencing used immunoSEQ multiplex PCR; TCRdb keeps in-frame clones, though not all of them. V, J and clone size were drawn from that table, and D and trimming were deduced from the DNA. Of roughly 70,000 clones listed, 85% to 90% are singletons. Per the germline V gene, CDR1 is MNHNY and CDR2 is SVGAGI (reference sequence). The V and J ends lost 5 bases and 0 bases respectively, with 14 bases between them. The CDR3 consists of 16 residues. Sequenced input: peripheral blood. This chain joins TRBV6-6 and TRBJ2-1; D not resolved. The sequence was collected from a woman of 80 years or more with active COVID-19. The DNA of the CDR3 is TGTGCCAGCAGTCCCTATCGCAGCGTCTCCTACAATGAGCAGTTCTTC. Its protein is CASSPYRSVSYNEQFF.